The clone carrying this T cell receptor beta chain was picked up many times. Its cognate antigen is unknown. The isolated RNA, all of it, was reverse transcribed, so expressed TCRB transcripts were what got sequenced. Sequencing was performed with immunoSEQ multiplex PCR; in TCRdb, only in-frame clones are kept and a portion is missing. The repertoire holds 120,000 to 150,000 clones, with around a tenth as singletons. This sample was taken from a study of beta chain features in type 1 diabetes. Overall study context: Cell yields, gender and age were similar in healthy donors and patients. Study-wide results and limits: The VDJ junctions of type 1 diabetes patients carried fewer insertions and more deletions. Type 1 diabetes patients showed a moderate but significant shortening of TCRB CDR3s in all four CD4+ subsets. Although PCR might favor shorter templates, it would do so equally in patients and controls.

The receptor comes from a woman aged 40 to 49 in good health. Sequencing used central memory CD4+ T cells from blood.

CDR3 region: CASSSGRAGAYEQYF. The CDR3 nucleotides read TGTGCCAGCAGCTCCGGGAGGGCAGGGGCCTACGAGCAGTACTTC. V is TRBV7-8 and J is TRBJ2-7, with 8 bases fitting TRBD2. The germline V gene encodes CDR1 SGHVS and CDR2 FQNEAQ. CDR3 length: 15 residues. After removal of 4 bases from V and 2 bases from J, the junction contained 7 bases not matched to a gene.